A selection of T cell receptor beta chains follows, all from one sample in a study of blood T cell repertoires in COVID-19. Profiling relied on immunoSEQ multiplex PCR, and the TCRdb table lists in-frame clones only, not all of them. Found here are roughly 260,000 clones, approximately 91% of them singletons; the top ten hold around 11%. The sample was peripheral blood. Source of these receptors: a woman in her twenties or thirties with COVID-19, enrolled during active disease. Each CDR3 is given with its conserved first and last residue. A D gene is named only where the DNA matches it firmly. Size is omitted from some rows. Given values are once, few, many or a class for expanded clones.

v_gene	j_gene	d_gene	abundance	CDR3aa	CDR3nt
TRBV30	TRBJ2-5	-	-	CAWSLTGETQYF	TGTGCCTGGAGTCTAACAGGGGAGACCCAGTACTTC
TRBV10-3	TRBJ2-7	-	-	CAIRREAYEQYF	TGTGCCATCAGACGAGAGGCCTACGAGCAGTACTTC
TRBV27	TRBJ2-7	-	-	CASSSNYEQYF	TGTGCCAGCAGTTCAAACTACGAGCAGTACTTC
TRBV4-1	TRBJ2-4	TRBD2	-	CASSQDRGGVAKNIQYF	TGCGCCAGCAGCCAAGATCGCGGGGGGGTAGCCAAAAACATTCAGTACTTC
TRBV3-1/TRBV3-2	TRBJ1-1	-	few	CASSQGAWNTEAFF	TGTGCCAGCAGCCAAGGCGCTTGGAACACTGAAGCTTTCTTT
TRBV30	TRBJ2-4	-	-	CAWSSLGGERDIQYF	TGTGCCTGGAGTAGCCTAGGGGGGGAGCGGGACATTCAGTACTTC
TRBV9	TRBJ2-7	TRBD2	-	CASSIGTSGSLEQYF	TGTGCCAGCAGCATCGGGACTAGCGGGAGCCTCGAGCAGTACTTC
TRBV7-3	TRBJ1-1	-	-	CASSLSQNTEAFF	TGTGCCAGCAGCTTATCCCAGAACACTGAAGCTTTCTTT
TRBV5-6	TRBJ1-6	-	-	CASSFAPGPDSPLHF	TGTGCCAGCAGCTTCGCCCCTGGGCCTGATTCACCCCTCCACTTT
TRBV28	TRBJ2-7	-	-	CASRDTTSYEQYF	TGTGCCAGCAGGGACACCACTTCCTACGAGCAGTACTTC
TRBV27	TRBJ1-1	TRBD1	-	CASRPPGQGQSTEAFF	TGTGCCAGCAGGCCTCCGGGACAGGGGCAGTCCACTGAAGCTTTCTTT
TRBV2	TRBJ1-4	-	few	CASSEWGGLNEKLFF	TGTGCCAGCAGTGAATGGGGGGGACTTAATGAAAAACTGTTTTTT
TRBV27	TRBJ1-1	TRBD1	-	CASRGGQGGLTEAFF	TGTGCCAGCAGGGGAGGACAGGGGGGTCTCACTGAAGCTTTCTTT
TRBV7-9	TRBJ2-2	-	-	CASSDPTANTGELFF	TGTGCCAGCAGCGACCCCACAGCGAACACCGGGGAGCTGTTTTTT
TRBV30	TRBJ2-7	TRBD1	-	CAWSGVTGGSADEQYF	TGTGCCTGGAGTGGGGTAACAGGGGGCTCCGCGGACGAGCAGTACTTC
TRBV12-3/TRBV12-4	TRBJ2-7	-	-	CASRTGFREQYF	TGTGCCAGCAGGACTGGGTTTCGCGAGCAGTACTTC
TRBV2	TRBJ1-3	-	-	CASSEYRNTGSGNTIYF	TGTGCCAGCAGTGAATATAGGAACACAGGGTCTGGAAACACCATATATTTT
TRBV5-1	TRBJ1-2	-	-	CASSLGGIYGYTF	TGCGCCAGCAGCTTGGGAGGGATCTATGGCTACACCTTC
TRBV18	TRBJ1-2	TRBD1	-	CASSPSGGYGYTF	TGTGCCAGCTCACCATCAGGGGGTTATGGCTACACCTTC
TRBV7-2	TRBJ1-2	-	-	CASSSNPTAFSGYTF	TGTGCCAGCAGCTCCAACCCGACAGCTTTCAGTGGCTACACCTTC
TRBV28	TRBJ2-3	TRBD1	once	CASSPGTGGTDTQYF	TGTGCCAGCAGTCCAGGGACAGGGGGCACAGATACGCAGTATTTT
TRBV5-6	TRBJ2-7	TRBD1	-	CASTRQGVRYEQYF	TGTGCCAGCACGAGACAGGGAGTGAGGTACGAGCAGTACTTC
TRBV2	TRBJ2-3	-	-	CASSEGLVTDTQYF	TGTGCCAGCAGTGAAGGTCTAGTCACAGATACGCAGTATTTT
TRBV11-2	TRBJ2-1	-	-	CASSPGRQGVSYNEQFF	TGTGCCAGCAGCCCAGGGAGGCAGGGGGTCTCCTACAATGAGCAGTTCTTC
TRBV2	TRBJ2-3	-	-	CASSAVVGRGTDTQYF	TGTGCCAGCAGTGCGGTCGTTGGGCGGGGCACAGATACGCAGTATTTT
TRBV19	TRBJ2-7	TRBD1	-	CASSIWGRQGALEQYF	TGTGCCAGTAGCATCTGGGGGCGACAGGGGGCCCTCGAGCAGTACTTC
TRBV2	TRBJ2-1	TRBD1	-	CASSQMTGGRNEQFF	TGTGCCAGCAGTCAGATGACAGGGGGCCGTAATGAGCAGTTCTTC
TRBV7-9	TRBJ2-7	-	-	CASSFVLSDEQYF	TGTGCCAGCAGCTTCGTACTTAGCGACGAGCAGTACTTC
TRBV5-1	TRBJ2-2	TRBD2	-	CASSAGLAPNTGELFF	TGCGCCAGCAGCGCCGGACTAGCGCCGAACACCGGGGAGCTGTTTTTT
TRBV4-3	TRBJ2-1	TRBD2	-	CASSHQLAGFSNEQFF	TGCGCCAGCAGCCACCAACTAGCGGGATTCTCCAATGAGCAGTTCTTC
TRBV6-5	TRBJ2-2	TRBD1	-	CASRPTGAGELFF	TGTGCCAGCAGGCCAACAGGGGCCGGGGAGCTGTTTTTT
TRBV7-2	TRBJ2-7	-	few	CASSPTGLPYEQYF	TGTGCCAGCAGCCCAACGGGACTCCCCTACGAGCAGTACTTC
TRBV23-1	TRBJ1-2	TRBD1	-	CASSHTPRGQGLNYGYTF	TGCGCCAGCAGTCATACCCCCAGGGGACAGGGACTCAACTATGGCTACACCTTC
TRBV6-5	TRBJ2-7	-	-	CATSQRNPSYEQYF	TGTGCCACCTCCCAGCGAAACCCCTCCTACGAGCAGTACTTC
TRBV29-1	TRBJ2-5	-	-	CSVEDLPGWETQYF	TGCAGCGTTGAAGATCTACCGGGTTGGGAGACCCAGTACTTC
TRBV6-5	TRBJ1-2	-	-	CASSRQANYGYTF	TGTGCCAGCAGCAGACAGGCGAACTATGGCTACACCTTC
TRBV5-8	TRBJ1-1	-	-	CASSRFGRGRGNTEAFF	TGTGCCAGCAGCCGTTTTGGCAGGGGTAGGGGGAACACTGAAGCTTTCTTT
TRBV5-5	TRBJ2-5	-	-	CASRRDSPWETQYF	TGTGCCAGCAGGCGGGACTCCCCTTGGGAGACCCAGTACTTC
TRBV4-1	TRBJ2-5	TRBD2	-	CASSQDPSSGMETQYF	TGCGCCAGCAGCCAAGATCCATCGAGCGGGATGGAGACCCAGTACTTC
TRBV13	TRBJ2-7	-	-	CASSAQARRGEQYF	TGTGCCAGCAGCGCGCAGGCTCGGAGGGGAGAGCAGTACTTC
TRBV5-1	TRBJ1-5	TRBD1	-	CASSERPGQGIDSNQPQHF	TGCGCCAGCAGCGAGAGACCGGGACAGGGGATAGATAGCAATCAGCCCCAGCATTTT
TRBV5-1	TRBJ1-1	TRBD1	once	CASSHDRGVVNTEAFF	TGCGCCAGCAGCCACGACAGGGGAGTCGTGAACACTGAAGCTTTCTTT
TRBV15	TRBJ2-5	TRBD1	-	CATSLRTGGMKTQYF	TGTGCCACCAGCCTCAGGACAGGGGGCATGAAGACCCAGTACTTC
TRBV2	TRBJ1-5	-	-	CASRSGGLQPQHF	TGTGCCAGCAGGTCGGGGGGCCTTCAGCCCCAGCATTTT